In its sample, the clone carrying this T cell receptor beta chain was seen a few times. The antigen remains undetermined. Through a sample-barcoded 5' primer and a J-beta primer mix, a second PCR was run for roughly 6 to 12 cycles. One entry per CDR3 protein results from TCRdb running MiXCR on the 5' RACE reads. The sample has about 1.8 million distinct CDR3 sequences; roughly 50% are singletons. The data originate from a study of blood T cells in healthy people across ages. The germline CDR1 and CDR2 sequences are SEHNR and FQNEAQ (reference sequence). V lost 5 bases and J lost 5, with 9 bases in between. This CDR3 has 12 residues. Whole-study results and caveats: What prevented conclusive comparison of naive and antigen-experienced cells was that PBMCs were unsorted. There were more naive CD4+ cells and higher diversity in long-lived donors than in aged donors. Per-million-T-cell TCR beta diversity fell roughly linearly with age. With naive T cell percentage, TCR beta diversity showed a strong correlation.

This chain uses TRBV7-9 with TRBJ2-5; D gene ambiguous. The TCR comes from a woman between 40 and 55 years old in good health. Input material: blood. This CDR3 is CASSAIQETQYF. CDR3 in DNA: TGTGCCAGCAGCGCCATCCAGGAGACCCAGTACTTC.